The subject of this entry is one T cell receptor (beta chain). Its antigen is not known. This specimen comes from a study of blood T cells in healthy people across ages. Whole-study results and caveats: The study found TCR beta diversity correlated strongly with naive T cell percentage. Nothing was known about donor CMV status, and this possibly confounded expanded clonotype changes.

The individuals who served as donors were healthy Caucasians living in Russia, aged about 6 to 95. Researchers collected 9 to 10 milliliters of peripheral blood from every single donor. Next came a second PCR, run for about 6 to 11 cycles, which used a sample-barcoded 5' primer along with a J-beta primer mix. Using its own MiXCR run on the 5' RACE reads, TCRdb lists one record per CDR3 protein. The sample shows approximately 1.5 million distinct CDR3 sequences, 34% of them seen only once. The V gene lost 3 bases and the J gene lost 5 bases, with 16 bases spanning the gap. CDR3 length: 15 residues. Germline CDR1 and CDR2: SGDLS and YYNGEE.

The material sequenced was blood. The sequence came from a woman aged 25-40 years in good health. The gene calls are TRBV9 and TRBJ2-3; no firm D call. In DNA, the CDR3 is TGTGCCAGCAGCGCAAGGGTGGGTGGGATAGATACGCAGTATTTT. This codes for CASSARVGGIDTQYF.